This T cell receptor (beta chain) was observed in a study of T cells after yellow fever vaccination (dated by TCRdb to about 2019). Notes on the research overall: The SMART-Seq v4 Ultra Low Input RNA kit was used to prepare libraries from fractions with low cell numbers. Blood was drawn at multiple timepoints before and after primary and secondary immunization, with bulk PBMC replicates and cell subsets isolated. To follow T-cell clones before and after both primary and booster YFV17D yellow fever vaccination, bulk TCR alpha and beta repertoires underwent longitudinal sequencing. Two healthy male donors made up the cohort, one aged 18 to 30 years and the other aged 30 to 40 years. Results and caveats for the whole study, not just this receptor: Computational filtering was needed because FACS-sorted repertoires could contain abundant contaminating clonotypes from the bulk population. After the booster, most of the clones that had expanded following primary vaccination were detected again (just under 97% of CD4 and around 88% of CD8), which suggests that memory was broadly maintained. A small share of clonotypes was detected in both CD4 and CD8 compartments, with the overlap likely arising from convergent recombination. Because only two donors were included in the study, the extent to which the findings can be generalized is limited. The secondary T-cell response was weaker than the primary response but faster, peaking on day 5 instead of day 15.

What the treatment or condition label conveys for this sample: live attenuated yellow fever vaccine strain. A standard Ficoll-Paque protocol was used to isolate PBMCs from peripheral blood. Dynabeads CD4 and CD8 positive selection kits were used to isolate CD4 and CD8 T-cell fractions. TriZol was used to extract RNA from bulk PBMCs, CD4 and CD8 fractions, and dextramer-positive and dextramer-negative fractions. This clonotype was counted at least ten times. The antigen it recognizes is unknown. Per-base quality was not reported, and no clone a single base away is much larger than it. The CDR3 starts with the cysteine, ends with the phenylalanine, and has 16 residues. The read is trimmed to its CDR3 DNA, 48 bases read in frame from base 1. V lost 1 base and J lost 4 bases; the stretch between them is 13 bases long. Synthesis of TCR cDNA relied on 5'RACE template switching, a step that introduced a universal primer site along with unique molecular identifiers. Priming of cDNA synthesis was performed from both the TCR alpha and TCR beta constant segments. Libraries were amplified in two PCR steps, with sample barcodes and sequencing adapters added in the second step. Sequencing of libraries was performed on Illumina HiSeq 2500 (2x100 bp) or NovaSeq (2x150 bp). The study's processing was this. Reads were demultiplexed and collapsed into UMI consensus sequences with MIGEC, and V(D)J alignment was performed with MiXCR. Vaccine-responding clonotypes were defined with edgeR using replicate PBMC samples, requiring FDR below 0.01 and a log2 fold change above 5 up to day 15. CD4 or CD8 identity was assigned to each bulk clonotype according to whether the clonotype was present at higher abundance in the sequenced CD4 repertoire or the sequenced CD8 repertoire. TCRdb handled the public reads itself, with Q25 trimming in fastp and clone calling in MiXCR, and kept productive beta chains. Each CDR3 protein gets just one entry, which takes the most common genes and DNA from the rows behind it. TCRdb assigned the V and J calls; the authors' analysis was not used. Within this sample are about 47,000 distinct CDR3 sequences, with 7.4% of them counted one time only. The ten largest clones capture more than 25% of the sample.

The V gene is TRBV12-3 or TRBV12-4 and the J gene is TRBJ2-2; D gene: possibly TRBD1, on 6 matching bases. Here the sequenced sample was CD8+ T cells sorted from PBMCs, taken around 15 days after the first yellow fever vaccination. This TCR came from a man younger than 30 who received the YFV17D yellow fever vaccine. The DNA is TGTGCCAGCAGTTTAGGAACAGGGCGAGGCACCGGGGAGCTGTTTTTT. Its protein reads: CASSLGTGRGTGELFF.